This is a list of T cell receptor beta chains from one sample in a study of blood T cell repertoires in COVID-19. Using immunoSEQ multiplex PCR, the repertoire was profiled, and TCRdb retains in-frame clones only, with some absent. The table includes about 69,000 clones, 79% detected once. The sequencing sample was made of peripheral blood. All receptors come from a man aged 55-75 years with acute or convalescent COVID-19. CDR3s include the opening cysteine and the closing phenylalanine or tryptophan. A D gene is named only where the DNA matches it firmly. Size is stated for part of the rows, as once, few or many counts, or as a class when the clone is expanded.

d_call	v_call	j_call	clone_size	cdr3_nt	cdr3_aa
.	TRBV11-2	TRBJ2-7	.	TGTGCCAGCAGCCCCCGACATCAGGGTGGTGAGCAGTACTTC	CASSPRHQGGEQYF
.	TRBV7-8	TRBJ1-1	.	TGTGCCAGCAGCTTAGCGGGAGAAAACACTGAAGCTTTCTTT	CASSLAGENTEAFF
TRBD2	TRBV30	TRBJ2-1	.	TGTGCCTGGAGGGGCGGTGGTAGCGGGGGATCCTACAATGAGCAGTTCTTC	CAWRGGGSGGSYNEQFF
.	TRBV7-9	TRBJ1-1	.	TGTGCCAGCAGCACCCAGGGGTTGGACACTGAAGCTTTCTTT	CASSTQGLDTEAFF
.	TRBV7-2	TRBJ1-5	.	TGTGCCAGCAGCTTGACAGGTAACAATCAGCCCCAGCATTTT	CASSLTGNNQPQHF
.	TRBV18	TRBJ1-1	.	TGTGCCAGCTCATTCGACAGACTTAACACTGAAGCTTTCTTT	CASSFDRLNTEAFF
TRBD1	TRBV4-3	TRBJ1-2	.	TGCGCCAGCAGCCACGCCCGACAGGGGGCCCTTCGTTCCTATGGCTACACCTTC	CASSHARQGALRSYGYTF
.	TRBV5-4	TRBJ1-4	.	TGTGCCAGCAGCTTGACCGGGAACCTAAATGAAAAACTGTTTTTT	CASSLTGNLNEKLFF
.	TRBV5-8	TRBJ1-3	.	TGTGCCAGCAGCTTGGACGCGGGGGCGAGTGGAAACACCATATATTTT	CASSLDAGASGNTIYF
TRBD2	TRBV6-6	TRBJ2-1	once	TGTGCCAGCAGTAGAGCGGGGGTATCCTACAATGAGCAGTTCTTC	CASSRAGVSYNEQFF
.	TRBV2	TRBJ2-6	once	TGTGCCAGCAGTAGTCAGGCCCTCTCTGGGGCCAACGTCCTGACTTTC	CASSSQALSGANVLTF
.	TRBV6-2/TRBV6-3	TRBJ1-1	.	TGTGCCAGCAGTTGGGGCCTGAACACTGAAGCTTTCTTT	CASSWGLNTEAFF
.	TRBV30	TRBJ1-1	.	TGTGCCTGGAGTCCCCAAAAGGGGATGAACACTGAAGCTTTCTTT	CAWSPQKGMNTEAFF
.	TRBV12-3/TRBV12-4	TRBJ1-6	.	TGTGCCAGCAGTTTCTCCCAGAATTCACCCCTCCACTTT	CASSFSQNSPLHF
TRBD1	TRBV19	TRBJ1-4	.	TGTGCCAGTACGAGACAGGGGGCCTCTAATGAAAAACTGTTTTTT	CASTRQGASNEKLFF
.	TRBV27	TRBJ1-1	.	TGTGCCAGCAGTTTATCGCGGGGCATGAACACTGAAGCTTTCTTT	CASSLSRGMNTEAFF
TRBD1	TRBV5-4	TRBJ2-6	.	TGTGCCAGCAGCTTGGTTCTCAGACAGGGGGTGGCCAACGTCCTGACTTTC	CASSLVLRQGVANVLTF
.	TRBV7-3	TRBJ1-1	many	TGTGCCAGCAGCTTTCCGGGAGTGAACACTGAAGCTTTCTTT	CASSFPGVNTEAFF
.	TRBV7-6	TRBJ2-2	once	TGTGCCAGCAGCCGAGGGAACACCGGGGAGCTGTTTTTT	CASSRGNTGELFF
.	TRBV19	TRBJ2-7	.	TGTGCCAGTAGTATAGTCATCTCCTACGAGCAGTACTTC	CASSIVISYEQYF
.	TRBV27	TRBJ2-7	.	TGTGCCAGCAGTTTAGCCATTAGCTCCTACGAGCAGTACTTC	CASSLAISSYEQYF
TRBD1	TRBV11-2	TRBJ2-7	few	TGTGCCAGCAGGGGACAGGGGGCTAAATACGAGCAGTACTTC	CASRGQGAKYEQYF
TRBD2	TRBV5-1	TRBJ2-3	.	TGCGCCAGCAGCTTGGCCCTGACTAGCGGGGGGCCCACAGATACGCAGTATTTT	CASSLALTSGGPTDTQYF
TRBD1	TRBV27	TRBJ1-4	.	TGTGCCAGCAGTAACCCGGGACAGGGAAACGAAAAACTGTTTTTT	CASSNPGQGNEKLFF
TRBD1	TRBV27	TRBJ1-2	.	TGTGCCAGCAGTTTATCGGGACAGGGGGCGCCTGGCTACACCTTC	CASSLSGQGAPGYTF
.	TRBV7-2	TRBJ2-7	.	TGTGCCAGCAGCTCCCACCCTGGGGGGAGCGCCCCCTACGAGCAGTACTTC	CASSSHPGGSAPYEQYF
TRBD1	TRBV6-2/TRBV6-3	TRBJ1-5	once	TGTGCCAGCAGTTACGTGTGGGCTTCAGGGGGCTATCAGCCCCAGCATTTT	CASSYVWASGGYQPQHF
.	TRBV27	TRBJ2-2	.	TGTGCCAGCAGTCCCCTCGGGGGCACCGGGGAGCTGTTTTTT	CASSPLGGTGELFF
TRBD2	TRBV19	TRBJ2-1	.	TGTGCCAGTCAACTTCTAGCGGGGGAGACGAATGAGCAGTTCTTC	CASQLLAGETNEQFF
.	TRBV6-4	TRBJ1-2	.	TGTGCCAGCAGTGTCCCAATGGTAGCGCTAAAGGATGGCTACACCTTC	CASSVPMVALKDGYTF
TRBD1	TRBV18	TRBJ1-3	once	TGTGCCAGCTCGGACAGGGGCTCTGGAAACACCATATATTTT	CASSDRGSGNTIYF
.	TRBV7-9	TRBJ1-2	.	TGTGCCAGCAGCTTAGCGCAGATGGGAGGGCCGGATGGCTACACCTTC	CASSLAQMGGPDGYTF
.	TRBV5-6	TRBJ2-5	.	TGTGCCAGCAGCTTGGTGCACGGGACACAAGAGACCCAGTACTTC	CASSLVHGTQETQYF
TRBD2	TRBV14	TRBJ2-1	.	TGTGCCAGCAGCCCGAATCCGGGACTAGCCTACAATGAGCAGTTCTTC	CASSPNPGLAYNEQFF
TRBD1	TRBV2	TRBJ1-5	.	TGTGCCAGCAATGGAGGACAGGCTAATCAGCCCCAGCATTTT	CASNGGQANQPQHF
.	TRBV7-6	TRBJ1-6	.	TGTGCCAGCAGCTTAGTGCTGGCAGGGAACTCACCCCTCCACTTT	CASSLVLAGNSPLHF
TRBD1	TRBV9	TRBJ2-5	.	TGTGCCAGCAGCTCACGGACAGGGGGAAACCAAGAGACCCAGTACTTC	CASSSRTGGNQETQYF
TRBD1	TRBV29-1	TRBJ1-5	.	TGCAGCGTCAGGACAGGGGACGGCCAGCCCCAGCATTTT	CSVRTGDGQPQHF
.	TRBV25-1	TRBJ2-7	few	TGTGCCAGCTTTACACTCCGACAAACCTACGAGCAGTACTTC	CASFTLRQTYEQYF
.	TRBV9	TRBJ2-3	once	TGTGCCAGCAGCGTACCTAGCGAAGCAGATACGCAGTATTTT	CASSVPSEADTQYF
.	TRBV5-1	TRBJ1-5	.	TGCGCCAGCAGCTTGATGGGGTCGGGACAGCCCCAGCATTTT	CASSLMGSGQPQHF
.	TRBV5-1	TRBJ1-5	.	TGCGCCAGCACCTTTCAGGGCACTCAGCCCCAGCATTTT	CASTFQGTQPQHF
.	TRBV7-6	TRBJ1-3	.	TGTGCCAGCAGCTCGTCGGGTCTGAGAGGGAACACCATATATTTT	CASSSSGLRGNTIYF